This T cell receptor (beta chain) was captured in a study of shared clonotypes between healthy human individuals. Findings and caveats of the study: Some clonotypes were shared by all four sorted-subset donors, while others were not shared. The non-shared ones had lower generation probabilities than the shared ones.

CDR1 is SGHNT, CDR2 YYREEE, per germline (reference sequence). The CDR3 has 14 residues. Trimming stripped 3 bases from V and 5 bases from J, with 13 bases between. TCRdb's table, derived via immunoSEQ multiplex PCR, lists solely in-frame clones and lacks some. The sample contains a few hundred thousand clones, about nine tenths of which appear only once. Concerning this clone itself: The antigen is undetermined.

This TCR derives from a man aged 18 to 29 in good health. The sequenced sample was memory CD8+ T cells sorted from blood. Subset specified: CD45RO+ cells pooled with CCR7-negative TemRA cells. The rearrangement links TRBV5-4 to TRBJ2-3, with a possible D match to TRBD1 (6 bases). The CDR3 reads CASSWGLYRDTQYF. The CDR3 DNA sequence: TGTGCCAGCAGCTGGGGGCTATACCGAGATACGCAGTATTTT.